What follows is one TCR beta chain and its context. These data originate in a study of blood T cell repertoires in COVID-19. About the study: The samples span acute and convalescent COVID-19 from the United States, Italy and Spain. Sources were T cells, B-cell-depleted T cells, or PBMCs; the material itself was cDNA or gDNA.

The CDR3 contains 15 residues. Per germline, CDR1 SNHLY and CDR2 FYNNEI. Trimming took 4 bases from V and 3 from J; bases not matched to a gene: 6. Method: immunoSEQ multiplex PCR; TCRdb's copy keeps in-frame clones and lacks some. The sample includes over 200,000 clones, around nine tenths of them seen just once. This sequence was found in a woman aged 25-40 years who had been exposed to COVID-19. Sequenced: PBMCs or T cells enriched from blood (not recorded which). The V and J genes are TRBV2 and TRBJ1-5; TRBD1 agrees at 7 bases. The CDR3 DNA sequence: TGTGCCAGCAGTGCCCAGGGGGGCATCAATCAGCCCCAGCATTTT. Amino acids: CASSAQGGINQPQHF.